The clone carrying this T cell receptor beta chain turned up a few times. Its antigen is not identified. The V gene's germline CDR1 is LGHNA and CDR2 YSLEER. The length of the CDR3 is 18 residues. V was clipped by 0 bases and J by 10 bases; unmatched bases: 15. Each CDR3 protein gets one entry after TCRdb re-called the RT-PCR reads with MiXCR. Of about 650,000 distinct CDR3 sequences in the sample, around 16% are singletons; the top ten hold around 10%. This specimen belongs to a study of response to subunit inactivated influenza vaccine. General observations from the study: It was suggested by the authors that few new T cells are recruited by each seasonal influenza vaccination.

The TCR sequence derives from a man aged 45-65 years who received an inactivated influenza vaccine. The sequenced sample was PBMCs from blood, obtained 11 to 12 days after vaccination. This rearrangement joins TRBV4-3 to TRBJ2-1; 10 nucleotides align to TRBD2. This CDR3 reads CASSQEVSGRRYIKEQFF. The CDR3, as DNA: TGCGCCAGCAGCCAAGAGGTTAGCGGGAGGAGATATATCAAGGAGCAGTTCTTC.